These 9 T cell receptor beta chains were sequenced from one sample in a study of cytomegalovirus exposure and HLA in healthy donors. PCR primers comprised 60 Vbeta and 13 Jbeta primers. The method was immunoSEQ multiplex PCR; TCRdb's version includes in-frame clones alone and lacks a portion of them. The data show 150,000 to 200,000 clones, more than 60% seen once. Source material: PBMCs. The receptors were sampled from a woman aged 50 to 60 in good health and CMV-seropositive.

This clone was seen a few times. The chain links TRBV30 to TRBJ2-2; the match to TRBD2 covers 12 bases. The CDR3 sequence is 14 residues long. Trimming cost V 7 bases and J 6 bases; bases outside gene matches: 6. Germline V CDR1 and CDR2: GTSNPN, SVGIG (reference sequence). The CDR3 protein is CASSSGRGSGELFF. The DNA of the CDR3 is TGTGCCTCCTCTAGCGGGAGGGGGTCCGGGGAGCTGTTTTTT.

This clone was observed a handful of times. V is TRBV11-3 and J is TRBJ2-5; tentative D call: TRBD1 (6 bases). Trimming shortened V by 1 base and J by 4 bases, and 7 bases separated the two germline ends. The CDR3 has 13 residues. Germline V gene lookup returns CDR1 SGHNT and CDR2 YENEEA. CDR3 sequence: CASSLVGAETQYF. In DNA, the CDR3 is TGTGCCAGCAGCTTAGTGGGGGCAGAGACCCAGTACTTC.

The chain links TRBV27 to TRBJ1-5, with TRBD1 matching over 7 bases. CDR3 size: 19 residues. V was pared by 2 bases and J by 5 bases, with 18 bases of the junction left unmatched. Germline lookup yields CDR1 MNHEY and CDR2 SMNVEV (reference sequence). The CDR3 nucleotides read TGTGCCAGCAGTTTAGGGGGACAGCTCTTATCCCTCCGGGATCAGCCCCAGCATTTT. It translates to CASSLGGQLLSLRDQPQHF.

The rearrangement links TRBV19 to TRBJ2-7; 9 nucleotides match TRBD2. The CDR3 runs 17 residues. Per germline, CDR1 LNHDA and CDR2 SQIVND (reference sequence). The trim removed 3 bases at V and 2 bases at J, leaving 11 bases unmatched. As DNA, the CDR3 is TGTGCCAGTAGTATTGGTGCTAGCGGGACTCCCCCCTACGAGCAGTACTTC. Its translation is CASSIGASGTPPYEQYF.

The genes are TRBV11-2 and TRBJ2-7; D might be TRBD1 (6 bases). The germline CDR1 and CDR2 sequences are SGHAT and FQNNGV. The CDR3 loop spans 13 amino acids. The V and J ends lost 0 bases and 5 bases respectively, with 8 bases between them. CDR3 in amino acids: CASSLEPGDEQYF. Written as DNA, the CDR3 is TGTGCCAGCAGCTTAGAACCAGGGGACGAGCAGTACTTC.

This clone was seen a few times. This chain links TRBV30 with TRBJ2-7; 10 bases fit TRBD1. V trimming: 5 bases; J trimming: 7 bases; junction bases outside the gene matches: 8. In germline, CDR1 is GTSNPN, CDR2 SVGIG (reference sequence). This CDR3 spans 13 amino acids. CDR3 amino acids: CAWSPGQGWEQYF. The CDR3 DNA sequence: TGTGCCTGGTCCCCGGGACAGGGGTGGGAGCAGTACTTC.

The rearrangement joins TRBV4-2 to TRBJ2-7; 7 bases map to TRBD1. Looked up from germline, CDR1 is LGHNA and CDR2 is YNFKEQ. The trim removed 2 bases at V and 0 bases at J, leaving 10 bases unmatched. The CDR3 length is 17 residues. In nucleotides, the CDR3 is TGTGCCAGCAGCCAACTCCACCCCGGGACAGACTCCTACGAGCAGTACTTC. Encoded protein: CASSQLHPGTDSYEQYF.

The rearrangement uses TRBV28 and TRBJ2-7, with 9 bases aligning to TRBD1. This CDR3 has 15 amino acids. Germline CDR1 MDHEN, CDR2 SYDVKM. V was clipped by 2 bases and J by 5 bases; unmatched bases: 7. The CDR3 DNA reads as TGTGCCAGCAGTTTACCGACAGGGGGATCCGACGAGCAGTACTTC. Amino acids: CASSLPTGGSDEQYF.

This clone is a singleton in its sample. At one boundary the junction diverges from the germline segment, which might be a read error. The chain uses TRBV7-7 and TRBJ2-5, with D tentatively TRBD2 (6 bases). CDR1 and CDR2 (germline): SSHAT, FNYEAQ (reference sequence). There are 13 residues in the CDR3. This chain's CDR3 is CASSFGGWETQYF. CDR3 bases: TGTGCTAGCAGCTTCGGGGGTTGGGAGACCCAGTACTTC.